This paragraph reports one TCR beta chain. Assay: immunoSEQ multiplex PCR; the TCRdb copy retains only in-frame clones and omits some. The top ten clones hold 0.0095% to 0.011% of a sample with 720,000 or so clones, over 75% of them seen once. Germline V gene sequence: CDR1 MNHEY, CDR2 SMNVEV (reference sequence). The CDR3 runs 13 residues. V lost 7 bases to trimming and J lost 15 bases; unmatched junction nucleotides: 13. This specimen belongs to a study of shared T cell receptors in the human thymus. This same sample was also taken into another study, of human thymus T cells. That study adds: Those donating were healthy Finnish infants in corrective surgery for congenital heart defects. Thymic material originated from resections removed in the course of corrective heart surgery. What appeared biased in thymic and blood repertoires was the usage of V and J genes. Unrelated people showed highly overlapping thymic repertoires, related research reported.

This receptor was obtained from a girl under three years old with a congenital heart defect. Sequencing was performed on thymocytes. This sequence joins TRBV27 and TRBJ2-1; 9 nucleotides match TRBD2. The CDR3 reads CASMRRGGIRRFF. CDR3 DNA: TGTGCCAGCATGAGGCGGGGGGGGATCCGTCGGTTCTTC.